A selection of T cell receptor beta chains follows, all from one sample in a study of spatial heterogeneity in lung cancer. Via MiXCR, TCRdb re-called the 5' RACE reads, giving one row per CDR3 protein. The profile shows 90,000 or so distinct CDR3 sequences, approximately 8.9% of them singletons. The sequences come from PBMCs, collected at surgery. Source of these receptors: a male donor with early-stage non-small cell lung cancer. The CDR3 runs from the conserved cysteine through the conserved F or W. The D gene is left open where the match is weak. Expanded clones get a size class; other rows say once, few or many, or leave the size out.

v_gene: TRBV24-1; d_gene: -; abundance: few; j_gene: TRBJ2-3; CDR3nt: TGTGCCACCAGCCTTCCAGTGGATACGCAGTATTTT; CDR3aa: CATSLPVDTQYF
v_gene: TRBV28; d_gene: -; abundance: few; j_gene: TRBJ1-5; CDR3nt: TGTGCCAGCAGTTATGGGTTGGACCAGCCCCAGCATTTT; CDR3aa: CASSYGLDQPQHF
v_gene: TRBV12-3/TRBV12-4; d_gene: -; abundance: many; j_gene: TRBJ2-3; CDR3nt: TGTGCCAGCAGTTTAGCGAGGGGCCCGATTTCGCAGTATTTT; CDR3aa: CASSLARGPISQYF
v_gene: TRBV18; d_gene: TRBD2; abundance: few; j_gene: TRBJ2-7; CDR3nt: TGTGCCAGCTCACCCGGAAGACAGCGGGGCTCCTACGAGCAGTACTTC; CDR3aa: CASSPGRQRGSYEQYF
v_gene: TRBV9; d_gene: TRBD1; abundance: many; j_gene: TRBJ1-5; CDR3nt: TGTGCCAGCAGCTCCCCCCGGGACAGTAATCAGCCCCAGCATTTT; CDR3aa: CASSSPRDSNQPQHF
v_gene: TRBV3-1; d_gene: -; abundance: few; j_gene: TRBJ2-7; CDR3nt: TGTGCCAGCAGCCAAGGGGTTTCGGGACCCTACGAGCAGTACTTC; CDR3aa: CASSQGVSGPYEQYF
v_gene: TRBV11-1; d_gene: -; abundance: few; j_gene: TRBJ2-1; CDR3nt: TGTGCCAGCAGCTCGTTCGGGTTCCGGGCTGACAATGAGCAGTTCTTC; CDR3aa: CASSSFGFRADNEQFF
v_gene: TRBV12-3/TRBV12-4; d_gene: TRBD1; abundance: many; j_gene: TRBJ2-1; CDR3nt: TGTGCCAGCAGTTTAGAAGGGGGCACGAATGAGCAGTTCTTC; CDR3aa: CASSLEGGTNEQFF
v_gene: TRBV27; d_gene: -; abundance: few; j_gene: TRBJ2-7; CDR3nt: TGTGCCAGCAGTTTATCGGCTAGCTACTACGAGCAGTACTTC; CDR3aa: CASSLSASYYEQYF
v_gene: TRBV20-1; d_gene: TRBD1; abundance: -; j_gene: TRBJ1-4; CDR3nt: TGCAGTGCTGGGGACAGGGCCGGGGGTGAAAAACTGTTTTTT; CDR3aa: CSAGDRAGGEKLFF
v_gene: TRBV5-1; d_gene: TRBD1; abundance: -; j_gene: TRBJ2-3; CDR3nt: TGCGCCAGCAGCCCTGGACAGGGACGGATAGATACGCAGTATTTT; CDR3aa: CASSPGQGRIDTQYF
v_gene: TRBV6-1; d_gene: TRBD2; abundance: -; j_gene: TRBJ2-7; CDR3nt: TGTGCCAGCAGTGAAGTTCGAACTAGCGGGTATGCCTACGAGCAGTACTTC; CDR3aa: CASSEVRTSGYAYEQYF
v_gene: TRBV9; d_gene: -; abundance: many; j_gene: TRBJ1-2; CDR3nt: TGTGCCAGCAGCGTGGGGGAATACTATGGCTACACCTTC; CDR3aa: CASSVGEYYGYTF
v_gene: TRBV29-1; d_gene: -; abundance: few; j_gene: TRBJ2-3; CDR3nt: TGCAGCGCTGGGCGAGACAGCACAGATACGCAGTATTTT; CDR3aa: CSAGRDSTDTQYF
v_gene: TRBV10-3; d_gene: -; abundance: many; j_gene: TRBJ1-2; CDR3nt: TGTGCCATCAGTGGAGGAGTAGGGGATGGCTACACCTTC; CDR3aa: CAISGGVGDGYTF
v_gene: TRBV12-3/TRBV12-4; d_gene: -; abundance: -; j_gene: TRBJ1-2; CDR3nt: TGTGCCAGCAGTCTGCTATTTGGTACGGGCTATGGCTACACCTTC; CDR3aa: CASSLLFGTGYGYTF
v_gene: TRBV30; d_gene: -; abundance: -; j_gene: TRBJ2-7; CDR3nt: TGTGCCTACCGGGACGGGGCCTACGAGCAGTACTTC; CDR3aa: CAYRDGAYEQYF
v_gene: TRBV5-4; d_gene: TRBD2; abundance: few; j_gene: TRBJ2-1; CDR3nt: TGTGCCAGCAGCCCGGGACTAGCGGGCAATGAGCAGTTCTTC; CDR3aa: CASSPGLAGNEQFF
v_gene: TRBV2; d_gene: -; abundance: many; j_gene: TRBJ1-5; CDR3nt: TGTGCCAGCAGTGAAGCCGAGGGGGATAGCAATCAGCCCCAGCATTTT; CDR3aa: CASSEAEGDSNQPQHF
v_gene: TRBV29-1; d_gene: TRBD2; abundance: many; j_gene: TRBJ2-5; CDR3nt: TGCAGCGTCGCCGGGACTAGCGGGAAACTGATGTACCAAGAGACCCAGTACTTC; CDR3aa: CSVAGTSGKLMYQETQYF
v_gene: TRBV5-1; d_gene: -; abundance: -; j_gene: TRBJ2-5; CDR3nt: TGCGCCAGCAGCGCCGACTTCGAGACCCAGTACTTC; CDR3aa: CASSADFETQYF
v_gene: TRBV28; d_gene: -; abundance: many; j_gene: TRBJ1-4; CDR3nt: TGTGCCAGCCGCAGGCAGGGAGTTAGAAAACTGTTTTTT; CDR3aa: CASRRQGVRKLFF
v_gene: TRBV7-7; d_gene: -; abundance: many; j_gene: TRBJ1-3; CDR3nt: TGTGCCAGCAGCCGGACTACTGGAAACACCATATATTTT; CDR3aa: CASSRTTGNTIYF
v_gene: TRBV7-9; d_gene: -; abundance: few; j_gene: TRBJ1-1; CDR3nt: TGTGCCAGCAGCTTAGGGGGACTGGGGGCTGAAGCTTTCTTT; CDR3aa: CASSLGGLGAEAFF
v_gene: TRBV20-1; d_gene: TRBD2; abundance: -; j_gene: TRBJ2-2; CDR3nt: TGCAGTGCTAGAGATCGACTAGCTCCTGGGGAGCTGTTTTTT; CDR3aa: CSARDRLAPGELFF
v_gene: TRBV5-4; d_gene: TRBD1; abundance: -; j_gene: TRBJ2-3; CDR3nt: TGTGCCAGCAGCCCGGACAGGTTGACAGATACGCAGTATTTT; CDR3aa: CASSPDRLTDTQYF
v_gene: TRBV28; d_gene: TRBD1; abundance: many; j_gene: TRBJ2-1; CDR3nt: TGTGCCAGCAGTGGACAGGGGGCATTAGCGAGCGTCGGGGGCTCCTACAATGAGCAGTTCTTC; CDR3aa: CASSGQGALASVGGSYNEQFF